This is a list of T cell receptor beta chains from one sample in a study of blood T cell repertoires in COVID-19. Assay used: immunoSEQ multiplex PCR; TCRdb lists only in-frame clones, some missing. Of around 120,000 clones in the sample, about 85% were seen once. The sample comprised peripheral blood. All receptors come from a human donor in a cohort sampled during active COVID-19. CDR3s include the opening cysteine and the closing phenylalanine or tryptophan. Each record gives: D gene, clone size, V gene, J gene, CDR3 protein, CDR3 DNA. The D gene is left open where the match is weak. Clone size, where shown, is once, few, many, or a class for clones that have expanded.

.	.	TRBV7-8	TRBJ2-5	CASSVRDSQETQYF	TGTGCCAGCAGCGTACGGGACTCCCAAGAGACCCAGTACTTC
TRBD2	.	TRBV29-1	TRBJ2-6	CSVVFAGGYTGANVLTF	TGCAGCGTTGTTTTCGCGGGAGGCTATACTGGGGCCAACGTCCTGACTTTC
.	.	TRBV5-1	TRBJ2-3	CASSLSTNYGQQADTQYF	TGCGCCAGCAGCTTATCAACCAACTACGGACAGCAGGCAGATACGCAGTATTTT
.	.	TRBV15	TRBJ2-1	CATSRDVDSSSYNEQFF	TGTGCCACCAGCAGAGATGTAGACAGTAGCTCCTACAATGAGCAGTTCTTC
.	.	TRBV28	TRBJ2-7	CASSQTRTIDEQYF	TGTGCCAGCAGTCAAACAAGGACAATCGACGAGCAGTACTTC
TRBD2	few	TRBV15	TRBJ2-1	CATSRRGLRLAGVMSYNEQFF	TGTGCCACCAGCAGGAGGGGGCTGAGACTAGCGGGAGTAATGTCTTACAATGAGCAGTTCTTC
.	.	TRBV28	TRBJ2-1	CASMLSLAREQFF	TGTGCCAGCATGCTGTCCCTAGCAAGGGAGCAGTTCTTC
TRBD2	.	TRBV9	TRBJ2-2	CASSGLAGGTNTGELFF	TGTGCCAGCAGCGGACTAGCGGGGGGCACGAACACCGGGGAGCTGTTTTTT
.	.	TRBV7-8	TRBJ2-1	CASSLGSGLDEQFF	TGTGCCAGCAGCTTAGGGTCAGGCCTTGATGAGCAGTTCTTC
TRBD2	.	TRBV9	TRBJ2-2	CASSTGLAGDTGELFF	TGTGCCAGCAGCACTGGACTAGCGGGAGACACCGGGGAGCTGTTTTTT
.	.	TRBV11-1	TRBJ2-1	CASAKRGYNEQFF	TGTGCCAGTGCTAAAAGGGGGTACAATGAGCAGTTCTTC
TRBD1	.	TRBV7-3	TRBJ2-2	CASSTGANTGELFF	TGTGCCAGCAGCACAGGGGCTAACACCGGGGAGCTGTTTTTT
.	.	TRBV18	TRBJ2-3	CASSPTSTDTQYF	TGTGCCAGCTCACCGACTAGCACAGATACGCAGTATTTT
TRBD1	.	TRBV5-1	TRBJ1-6	CASSLGTASSYNSPLHF	TGCGCCAGCAGCTTAGGGACAGCCAGCTCCTATAATTCACCCCTCCACTTT
.	.	TRBV19	TRBJ1-5	CASKKEANQPQHF	TGTGCCAGTAAGAAAGAGGCCAATCAGCCCCAGCATTTT
TRBD1	.	TRBV7-9	TRBJ1-3	CASSATGQSISGNTIYF	TGTGCCAGCAGCGCTACGGGACAGTCTATCTCTGGAAACACCATATATTTT
.	.	TRBV29-1	TRBJ1-2	CSVEDLRGDYGYTF	TGCAGCGTTGAAGATCTTCGGGGGGATTATGGCTACACCTTC
.	.	TRBV15	TRBJ1-1	CATSRDLGGAFF	TGTGCCACCAGCAGAGACCTCGGGGGGGCTTTCTTT
.	.	TRBV4-1	TRBJ1-4	CASSTTGNEKLFF	TGCGCCAGCAGTACCACAGGGAATGAAAAACTGTTTTTT
.	.	TRBV28	TRBJ1-1	CASSLWGRRNTEAFF	TGTGCCAGCAGTTTATGGGGGAGGAGGAACACTGAAGCTTTCTTT
.	.	TRBV27	TRBJ2-5	CASSLQGNQETQYF	TGTGCCAGCAGTTTACAGGGAAACCAAGAGACCCAGTACTTC
.	.	TRBV6-2/TRBV6-3	TRBJ1-2	CASSYSTQIYGYTF	TGTGCCAGCAGTTACTCGACACAGATCTATGGCTACACCTTC
.	.	TRBV27	TRBJ1-1	CASSYSGRGDTEAFF	TGTGCCAGCAGTTACTCGGGACGGGGGGACACTGAAGCTTTCTTT
.	.	TRBV6-5	TRBJ2-3	CASSYQGGPSTDTQYF	TGTGCCAGCAGTTACCAGGGTGGGCCTAGCACAGATACGCAGTATTTT
.	once	TRBV19	TRBJ2-5	CASSTKHRVGETQYF	TGTGCCAGTAGTACAAAACACAGGGTTGGAGAGACCCAGTACTTC
TRBD2	.	TRBV28	TRBJ2-3	CASRLGGAADTQYF	TGTGCCAGCAGACTCGGGGGGGCTGCAGATACGCAGTATTTT
TRBD2	.	TRBV7-3	TRBJ2-3	CASRGLGSTDTQYF	TGTGCCAGCAGAGGACTAGGGAGCACAGATACGCAGTATTTT
.	.	TRBV5-1	TRBJ2-7	CASSPRGPGATYEQYF	TGCGCCAGCAGCCCCAGGGGCCCCGGCGCCACCTACGAGCAGTACTTC
.	.	TRBV5-1	TRBJ2-2	CASSPTAGMNTGELFF	TGCGCCAGCAGCCCGACGGCGGGGATGAACACCGGGGAGCTGTTTTTT
.	.	TRBV6-5	TRBJ2-7	CASSYSPQGGYEQYF	TGTGCCAGCAGTTACTCTCCTCAGGGCGGTTACGAGCAGTACTTC
.	.	TRBV5-1	TRBJ1-3	CASSPATAGNTIYF	TGCGCCAGCAGCCCCGCGACTGCTGGAAACACCATATATTTT
.	.	TRBV30	TRBJ1-5	CAWQRQNQPQHF	TGTGCCTGGCAAAGACAGAATCAGCCCCAGCATTTT
TRBD1	.	TRBV9	TRBJ2-7	CASSTGGTVNEQYF	TGTGCCAGCAGTACAGGGGGAACGGTGAACGAGCAGTACTTC
.	.	TRBV12-3/TRBV12-4	TRBJ2-7	CASRAGGYYEQYF	TGTGCCAGCAGAGCCGGGGGTTACTACGAGCAGTACTTC
.	.	TRBV18	TRBJ2-1	CASSPRAGAQDEQFF	TGTGCCAGCTCACCACGGGCGGGGGCCCAAGATGAGCAGTTCTTC
TRBD2	.	TRBV7-2	TRBJ2-1	CASSSESGSSYNEQFF	TGTGCCAGCAGCTCTGAAAGCGGGAGTTCCTACAATGAGCAGTTCTTC